This T cell receptor (beta chain) was captured in a study of siplizumab effects on memory and regulatory T cells. Study conclusions and caveats: Assignment of a naive or memory phenotype failed for roughly 75-95% of the proliferating CD4+ or CD8+ clones. The authors mapped only a minor fraction of alloreactive clones to unstimulated subsets. A major contribution to the alloresponse seemed to be made by naive T cells, which seemed more diverse than memory cells.

For every sample, about 10^5 TCR templates were assayed. The data were produced by immunoSEQ multiplex PCR, yet TCRdb's version contains in-frame clones alone and is incomplete. The sample lists approximately 82,000 clones; approximately 88% were seen once. As to this clone: Its antigen is not identified.

This clonotype was sampled from a human donor in good health. The sequencing sample was made of Tregs sorted from blood.

This chain's CDR3 is CASSQVYSTAKNIQYF. The CDR3 DNA reads TGCGCCAGCAGCCAAGTGTATAGTACGGCCAAAAACATTCAGTACTTC. The chain links TRBV4-1 to TRBJ2-4; D uncertain. The CDR3 runs 16 residues. In germline, CDR1 is MGHRA, CDR2 YSYEKL. V was shortened by 1 base and J by 1 base, with 11 bases between the two germline ends.